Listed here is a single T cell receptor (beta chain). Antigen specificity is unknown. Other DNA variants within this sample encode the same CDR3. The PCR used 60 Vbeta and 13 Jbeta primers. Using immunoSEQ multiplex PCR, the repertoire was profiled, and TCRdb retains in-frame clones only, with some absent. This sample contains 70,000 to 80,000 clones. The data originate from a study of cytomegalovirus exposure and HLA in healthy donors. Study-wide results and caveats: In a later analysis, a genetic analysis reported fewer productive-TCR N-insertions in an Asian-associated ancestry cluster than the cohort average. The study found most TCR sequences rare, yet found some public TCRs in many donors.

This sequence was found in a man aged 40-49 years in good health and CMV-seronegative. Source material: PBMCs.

DNA for the CDR3: TGTGCCAGCACCTCAGTTACTGAAGCTTTCTTT. Amino acids: CASTSVTEAFF. The chain is built from TRBV28 and TRBJ1-1; D not certain. V was clipped by 7 bases and J by 5 bases, with 8 bases between them. Germline CDR1 MDHEN, CDR2 SYDVKM. This CDR3 has 11 residues.